Each of the 17 T cell receptor beta chains below was sequenced from the same sample in a study of PD-L1 blockade in urothelial cancer. Assay: immunoSEQ multiplex PCR; the TCRdb copy retains only in-frame clones and omits some. The top ten hold 8.5% to 10% of the sample, which has 35,000 to 45,000 clones, more than 35% seen once. This specimen was tumor tissue, taken before atezolizumab (anti-PD-L1) treatment. All receptors derive from a man between 60 and 75 years old with urothelial cancer.

J is TRBJ2-5 and V is TRBV18, with D possibly called TRBD1 or TRBD2 (6 bases each). V dropped 3 bases and J dropped 4 bases, with 18 bases sitting between them. Per germline, CDR1 KGHSH and CDR2 LQKENI. The CDR3 has 16 residues. The CDR3 protein is CASSPGAGAGGETQYF. CDR3 nucleotides: TGTGCCAGCTCACCCGGCGCAGGGGCCGGGGGAGAGACCCAGTACTTC.

The chain links TRBV11-3 to TRBJ1-2, with a tentative D call TRBD1 (6 bases). The V end was cut by 2 bases, the J end by 3 bases, with 16 bases between. Germline-derived CDR1 and CDR2 are SGHNT and YENEEA. The CDR3 loop spans 16 amino acids. This CDR3 is CASSLSGGGGYYGYTF. The CDR3 DNA is TGTGCCAGCAGCTTATCYGGTGGAGGGGGATACTATGGCTACACCTTC.

Many counts were recorded for this clone. V gene TRBV9 combines with J gene TRBJ1-1; D perhaps matches TRBD1 (6 bases). CDR3 size: 14 residues. CDR1 SGDLS and CDR2 YYNGEE come from the germline V gene. The ends were cut back, 3 bases at V and 0 bases at J, with 9 bases in the middle. The chain's CDR3 is CASSADSLNTEAFF. In DNA, the CDR3 is TGTGCCAGCAGCGCGGACAGTTTGAACACTGAAGCTTTCTTT.

The chain carries TRBV29-1 and TRBJ2-7; 7 bases agree with TRBD1. The CDR3 sequence is 14 residues long. J gave up 3 bases and V 0 bases, and 5 bases lay outside the gene matches. Looked up from germline, CDR1 is SQVTM and CDR2 is ANQGSEA. CDR3 sequence reads: CSVEDQGGSYEQYF. The CDR3 DNA reads as TGCAGCGTTGAAGATCAAGGGGGCAGCTACGAGCAGTACTTC.

This clone was observed many times. The chain combines TRBV6-8 with TRBJ1-1; TRBD1 matches 8 bases. The length of the CDR3 is 16 residues. The ends lost 5 bases at V and 4 bases at J; junction bases unmatched: 12. Germline V gene lookup returns CDR1 MNHGY and CDR2 SAAAGT. CDR3 nucleotide sequence: TGTGCCAGCAGTATGGACAGGGCCCGTGGTGTCACTGAAGCTTTCTTT. This sequence encodes CASSMDRARGVTEAFF.

The chain has TRBV10-3 and TRBJ2-6; TRBD1 matches 7 bases. With 0 bases clipped from V and 0 bases from J, the junction kept 5 bases outside the gene matches. The CDR3 is 18 residues long. Germline lookup yields CDR1 ENHRY and CDR2 SYGVKD. DNA of the CDR3: TGTGCCATCAGTGAGTCGACAGGGCCGAGCTCTGGGGCCAACGTCCTGACTTTC. It yields the protein CAISESTGPSSGANVLTF.

The V call is TRBV28, the J call TRBJ1-2; perhaps TRBD1 as D (5 bases). The CDR3 contains 13 residues. V was clipped by 2 bases and J by 6 bases, with 10 bases between them. Germline values: CDR1 MDHEN, CDR2 SYDVKM. The CDR3 reads CASSLPGTDGYTF. The CDR3 bases are TGTGCCAGCAGTTTACCAGGGACGGATGGCTACACCTTC.

The chain joins TRBV10-3 to TRBJ1-3; no reliable D call. V was pared by 0 bases and J by 2 bases, with 8 bases between. Germline V gene lookup returns CDR1 ENHRY and CDR2 SYGVKD. The CDR3 is 15 residues long. The CDR3 is CAISESARTGNTIYF. CDR3 coding DNA: TGTGCCATCAGTGAGTCGGCCAGAACTGGAAACACCATATATTTT.

This clone showed up just a few times. This chain links TRBV10-3 with TRBJ1-6; unclear D gene. This CDR3 region has 14 residues. The V end lost 1 base, the J end lost 5 bases, and 6 bases lay between the germline ends. CDR1 ENHRY and CDR2 SYGVKD come from the germline V gene. The CDR3 reads CAISEFTDNSPLHF. CDR3 bases: TGTGCCATCAGTGAGTTTACAGATAATTCACCCCTCCACTTT.

The chain carries TRBV18 and TRBJ1-2; D ambiguous. The V gene lost 0 bases and the J gene lost 2 bases, with 10 bases spanning the gap. This CDR3 is 15 amino acids long. CDR1 is KGHSH and CDR2 is LQKENI in the germline V gene. CDR3 in amino acids: CASSPPEQTNYGYTF. For the CDR3, the DNA is TGTGCCAGCTCACCACCGGAGCAGACAAACTATGGCTACACCTTC.

This clone was seen a few times. The CDR3 here is CASAWTGPNQPQHF. The CDR3, as DNA: TGTGCCAGCGCTTGGACAGGGCCTAATCAGCCCCAGCATTTT. This chain connects TRBV2 to TRBJ1-5; 8 bases line up with TRBD1. The CDR3 has 14 amino acids. Germline V lookup: CDR1 SNHLY, CDR2 FYNNEI. J was trimmed by 4 bases and V by 8 bases; bases with no gene match: 7. Full variable domain (remainder filled in from reference TRBV2 and TRBJ1-5): EPEVTQTPSHQVTQMGQEVILRCVPISNHLYFYWYRQILGQKVEFLVSFYNNEISEKSEIFDDQFSVERPDGSNFTLKIRSTKLEDSAMYFCASAWTGPNQPQHFGDGTRLSIL.

This sequence joins TRBV19 and TRBJ2-3; TRBD2 matches 10 bases. Germline CDR1 reads LNHDA; CDR2 reads SQIVND (reference sequence). CDR3 length equals 15 residues. Trimming took 4 bases from V and 5 from J; bases not matched to a gene: 6. CDR3 in DNA: TGTGCCAGTAGTACGCTAGCGGGGGCTGGAGATACGCAGTATTTT. Translated: CASSTLAGAGDTQYF.

The sample holds a few counts of this clone. The J gene is TRBJ2-1, the V gene TRBV7-5; the listed D gene, TRBD2, was not tested against the DNA. TRBV7-5 is a known pseudogene. This CDR3 comprises 16 residues. The CDR3 loop is CASSLVSSGGSREQFF. CDR3 in DNA: TGTGCCAGCAGCTTAGTTTCAAGCGGGGGTTCCAGGGAGCAGTTCTTC.

This chain links TRBV19 with TRBJ2-3; 10 bases map to TRBD1. The CDR3 runs to 14 residues. J was trimmed by 4 bases and V by 4 bases; bases with no gene match: 2. CDR1 and CDR2 from the germline V gene are LNHDA and SQIVND (reference sequence). CDR3 sequence reads: CASSTGQGADTQYF. As DNA, the CDR3 is TGTGCCAGTAGTACCGGACAGGGGGCAGATACGCAGTATTTT.

This clone was seen only a few times. This chain joins TRBV28 and TRBJ1-2; TRBD1 agrees at 7 bases. The CDR3 contains 15 residues. V was clipped by 7 bases and J by 2 bases; unmatched bases: 10. Germline lookup yields CDR1 MDHEN and CDR2 SYDVKM. Here the CDR3 DNA reads TGTGCCAGCACCCACGGAGGGGGCGCGAACTATGGCTACACCTTC. It codes for CASTHGGGANYGYTF.

V usage is TRBV25-1 and J usage is TRBJ2-1; a weak D match, TRBD2 (6 bases). The CDR3 is made up of 14 amino acids. The germline gives CDR1 MGHDK, CDR2 SYGVNS. V lost 1 base, J lost 10 bases, and 14 bases lay in between. The CDR3 bases are TGTGCCAGCAGTGAATTTGAGCGGGCAGGGGAGCAGTTCTTC. Translated: CASSEFERAGEQFF.

This clone was counted ten times or more. The chain uses TRBV2 and TRBJ1-2; tentative D call: TRBD1 (5 bases). This CDR3 has 12 amino acids. Per germline, CDR1 SNHLY and CDR2 FYNNEI. Trimming took 6 bases from V and 3 from J, leaving 8 bases between them. The CDR3 loop is CASRGDHYGYTF. The CDR3 region has the DNA TGTGCCAGCAGGGGGGACCACTATGGCTACACCTTC.